Presented here are 12 T cell receptor beta chains from one specimen sequenced in a study of technical replicates of blood from a few donors. Sequencing used immunoSEQ multiplex PCR; TCRdb keeps in-frame clones, though not all of them. The profile covers under 100,000 clones, with about 86% appearing a single time and approximately 5% taken by the ten largest. The sample taken for sequencing was PBMCs. The receptors shown here come from a human donor in good health. Some clones in this sample may be carry-over from other donors' samples.

The chain links TRBV7-2 to TRBJ1-1; D is perhaps TRBD1 (6 bases). V lost 4 bases, J lost 6 bases, and 15 bases lay in between. CDR1 SGHTA and CDR2 FQGNSA come from the germline V gene. The CDR3 is 14 residues long. CDR3 residues: CASSSHRAQPEAFF. For the CDR3, the DNA is TGTGCCAGCAGCTCCCACAGGGCTCAACCTGAAGCTTTCTTT.

The chain has TRBV7-3 and TRBJ2-3; TRBD2 might be the D (5 bases). The V end lost 3 bases, the J end lost 2 bases, and 9 bases lay between the germline ends. The CDR3 loop spans 14 amino acids. Germline V CDR1 and CDR2: SGHTA, FQGTGA. In DNA, the CDR3 is TGTGCCAGCAGCTTTAGCGTACCCACAGATACGCAGTATTTT. This codes for CASSFSVPTDTQYF.

The chain uses TRBV11-2 and TRBJ2-1; TRBD2 matches at 7 bases. Germline V gives CDR1 SGHAT, CDR2 FQNNGV. The CDR3 is 15 amino acids. With 6 bases clipped from V and 7 bases from J, the junction kept 12 bases outside the gene matches. The CDR3 loop reads CASSSNPGGSNEQFF. In DNA form, the CDR3 reads TGTGCCAGCAGTTCTAACCCCGGGGGGTCTAATGAGCAGTTCTTC.

The DNA of the CDR3 is TGTGCCAGCAGCTCCCCGGGATTAGAGGGCAATGAGCAGTTCTTC. Protein sequence: CASSSPGLEGNEQFF. The chain employs TRBV5-6 and TRBJ2-1; D possibly corresponds to TRBD2 (5 bases). Germline V gene data show CDR1 as SGHDT and CDR2 as YYEEEE. The V end was cut by 3 bases, the J end by 6 bases, with 16 bases between. This CDR3 has 15 residues.

The chain is built from TRBV29-1 and TRBJ2-7; D gene ambiguous. V lost 4 bases and J 2 bases, leaving 15 bases between the germline ends. The CDR3 spans 14 residues. Germline V CDR1 and CDR2: SQVTM, ANQGSEA. The CDR3 DNA sequence: TGCAGCGTTGGAATCACAGAGCCTCCCTACGAGCAGTACTTC. Protein product: CSVGITEPPYEQYF.

Worth noting for this clone: At the DNA level, this CDR3 is encoded by other sequences in the same sample as well. The J gene is TRBJ1-1, the V gene TRBV9, with a possible D match to TRBD1 (5 bases). The CDR3 spans 14 residues. Germline V gene sequence: CDR1 SGDLS, CDR2 YYNGEE. Trimming stripped 4 bases from V and 1 base from J, with 11 bases between. CDR3 residues: CASSPPGGNTEAFF. CDR3 sequence (DNA): TGTGCCAGCAGCCCCCCGGGGGGGAACACTGAAGCTTTCTTT.

This clone has just one count. The V and J genes are TRBV5-4 and TRBJ2-7, with TRBD2 as a possible D gene (6 bases). V lost 0 bases and J 3 bases, leaving 10 bases between the germline ends. This CDR3 comprises 14 residues. CDR1 and CDR2 (germline): SGHNT, YYREEE (reference sequence). The CDR3 nucleotides are TGTGCCAGCAGCTTGGGGCGGGGTAGCTACGAGCAGTACTTC. It translates to CASSLGRGSYEQYF.

This chain joins TRBV5-1 and TRBJ1-5, with D tentatively TRBD1 (6 bases). The germline gives CDR1 SGHRS, CDR2 YFSETQ. The CDR3 sequence is 14 residues long. V was trimmed by 0 bases and J by 7 bases, leaving 11 bases between them. CDR3 region: CASSLEAQGQPQHF. In nucleotides, the CDR3 is TGCGCCAGCAGCTTGGAGGCCCAGGGGCAGCCCCAGCATTTT.

The chain is built from TRBV27 and TRBJ2-2; 8 bases are a match to TRBD1. V lost 5 bases and J lost 5; bases outside the gene matches: 7. The length of the CDR3 is 15 residues. Per germline, CDR1 MNHEY and CDR2 SMNVEV (reference sequence). DNA for the CDR3: TGTGCCAGCAGTCCCAGGGGGCCTCCTACCGGGGAGCTGTTTTTT. Its translation is CASSPRGPPTGELFF.

The chain carries TRBV4-3 and TRBJ1-3, with a tentative D call TRBD1 (5 bases). From germline, CDR1 is LGHNA and CDR2 YSLEER. The CDR3 has 15 residues. The V end was cut by 4 bases, the J end by 0 bases, with 10 bases between. The CDR3 reads CASSRDSYSGNTIYF. The CDR3 nucleotides are TGCGCCAGCAGCCGAGACAGTTACTCTGGAAACACCATATATTTT.

The gene calls are TRBV11-2 and TRBJ2-5; no clear D. Germline V lookup: CDR1 SGHAT, CDR2 FQNNGV. The CDR3 sequence is 13 residues long. Trimming shortened V by 3 bases and J by 5 bases, and 10 bases separated the two germline ends. The CDR3 sequence: CASSLARDETQYF. DNA of the CDR3: TGTGCCAGCAGCTTGGCTAGAGACGAGACCCAGTACTTC.

J is TRBJ1-1 and V is TRBV18; no reliable D call. Per germline, CDR1 KGHSH and CDR2 LQKENI. The CDR3 runs to 15 residues. V gave up 0 bases and J gave up 4 bases, with 12 bases separating them. CDR3 in amino acids: CASSPPGSFGTEAFF. CDR3 nucleotide sequence: TGTGCCAGCTCACCACCGGGGAGTTTTGGCACTGAAGCTTTCTTT.